The clone carrying this TCR beta chain was recorded many times. Its antigen is still unknown. The data were obtained in a study of CD8 T cells in ankylosing spondylitis. Study-wide points: Ankylosing spondylitis blood appeared to be characterized by a TCR beta motif of 7 to 9 highly homologous variants. As reported, disease-linked clones showed significant enrichment in matched ankylosing spondylitis synovial fluid.

V was clipped by 7 bases and J by 2 bases, with 17 bases between them. CDR3 size: 15 residues. Germline-derived CDR1 and CDR2 are LNHDA and SQIVND (reference sequence). A quantitative 5'-RACE method, one with molecular barcodes, was used to make TCR beta libraries. TCRdb recomputed calls from the 5' RACE reads with MiXCR, one row per CDR3 protein. The sample consists of 150,000 to 200,000 distinct CDR3 sequences, 10% to 15% of them appearing once. The receptor was isolated from a female donor with ankylosing spondylitis or in good health (not recorded which). The J gene is TRBJ1-1, the V gene TRBV19, with D perhaps TRBD1 (5 bases). The sequenced material came from blood, either unsorted or a sorted T cell fraction (not recorded which). CDR3 sequence: CASIRDVGRNTEAFF. The CDR3 coding sequence is TGTGCCAGTATCCGAGATGTGGGACGAAACACTGAAGCTTTCTTT.